This TCR beta chain was sequenced for a study of blood T cells in healthy people across ages. Whole-study results and caveats: There was no known CMV status for donors, so expanded clonotype changes were possibly confounded.

Staff drew around 10 milliliters of peripheral blood from each donor. Extraction yielded at least 5 micrograms of total RNA per sample. Worth noting for this clonotype: Its antigen is not known.

The germline CDR1 and CDR2 sequences are DFQATT and SNEGSKA (reference sequence). This CDR3 contains 16 residues. A second PCR, run for about 7 to 11 cycles, used a sample-barcoded 5' primer plus a J-beta primer mix. Individual samples furnished no less than 3 million CDR3-containing paired-end reads apiece. In TCRdb, the 5' RACE reads were re-called with MiXCR into one record per CDR3 protein. The repertoire has around 710,000 distinct CDR3 sequences, roughly 44% of them found once; the top ten carry about 20%. The sequenced sample was blood. The origin of this receptor is a woman in her sixties in good health. J is TRBJ2-1 and V is TRBV20-1; 9 nucleotides line up with TRBD2. The DNA end is more similar to TRBJ2-7, so the J call may be wrong. CDR3 in amino acids: CSARDETSGQYNEQYF. The DNA of the CDR3 is TGCAGTGCTAGAGATGAGACTAGCGGTCAATACAATGAGCAGTACTTC.